This entry features one T cell receptor (beta chain) sequence. This clonotype was picked up many times. The clone's antigen remains unknown. Base-call qualities are not available, and no considerably larger clone is one nucleotide away. V and J are truncated by 4 bases and 7 bases respectively, leaving an intervening sequence of 17 bases. The CDR1 and CDR2 encoded by the germline V gene (reference sequence) are LNHNV and YYDKDF. Counted from cysteine to phenylalanine, this CDR3 has 14 amino acids. Here the CDR3 DNA is all that survives: 42 bases in frame from base 1. This sample stems from a study of Graves' ophthalmopathy and Graves' hyperthyroidism (dated by TCRdb to the late 2010s). With respect to the entire study: Peripheral blood was collected before any treatment was given, at the time of initial diagnosis. To tell Graves' ophthalmopathy apart from Graves' hyperthyroidism, and to predict which patients would progress to ophthalmopathy, the study relied on TCR beta repertoire signatures. In total, 135 blood samples were TCR-sequenced: around 42 ophthalmopathy, roughly 80 hyperthyroidism and about 17 hyperthyroidism-to-ophthalmopathy patients. To explore V-J signatures distinguishing ophthalmopathy from hyperthyroidism, a discovery set of more than 95 patients (about 43 ophthalmopathy, 55 to 60 stable hyperthyroidism) was enrolled. For independent validation, a separate cohort was made up of 18 hyperthyroidism patients plus 17 patients who later progressed from hyperthyroidism to ophthalmopathy. In about six hyperthyroidism patients, the T-cell repertoire of thyroid tissue was compared with the T-cell repertoire of blood. Following sampling, methimazole starting at 30 mg daily was administered to hyperthyroidism patients, and high-dose intravenous methylprednisolone was administered to ophthalmopathy patients. The 95 to 100 discovery patients were divided at random into training and test sets in a 7:3 ratio.

Stable hyperthyroidism was defined as no progression to ophthalmopathy within 18 months of follow-up. Patients with hyperthyroidism were aged 18 to 65 years, had been newly diagnosed, and had a disease duration of less than 2 months. Patients with other autoimmune diseases, uncontrolled infections, pregnancy or lactation were excluded. Diagnosis relied on clinical symptoms, serum thyroxine, TRAb, thyroid ultrasound and orbital computed tomography. Ficoll-Paque density gradient centrifugation was used to isolate PBMCs from about 10 ml of fresh peripheral blood. Trizol reagent was used to extract the total RNA, and its quality was then checked on an Agilent 2100 Bioanalyzer. On the study overall, not on this receptor specifically: In validation, the model predicted ophthalmopathy progression with less than 71% sensitivity and 72% to 80% specificity; roughly eleven predicted patients were CT-confirmed with GO in a median of approximately 6.5 months. Among expanded thyroid clonotypes with frequency above 0.001, most also showed up in blood, which suggests that blood repertoires may reflect the thyroid immune response. In cross-validation, the 13-signature model distinguished ophthalmopathy from stable hyperthyroidism with more than 85% sensitivity and about 81% specificity, while in the test set the corresponding values were about 79% and 69%. Sample size was not predetermined statistically, and investigators were not blinded to group allocation.

TCR beta CDR3 regions were amplified from RNA transcripts for repertoire sequencing. HTBI primers and the Qiagen OneStep RT-PCR kit were used in a first-round RT-PCR, which was followed by a second-round multiplex PCR, size selection and purification. Sequencing of the libraries was carried out on an Illumina HiSeq2000 in paired-end mode with 100 bp reads. As for how the authors treated the data: Reads were processed with SOAPnuke, discarding reads with adapters, uncalled bases, mean Phred below 15, or no exact constant-primer or identifier match. COPE v1.2.5 was used to merge the high-quality paired reads. Each unique nucleotide sequence was defined as a clonotype, and clonotypes were aligned to IMGT TRB V, D and J references with MiTCR v1.1. The analysis was limited to V-J combinations with a frequency above 0.0001, which together covered about 99% of the repertoires. A TCR clonal expansion and chaos score per V-J combination was defined as the ratio of F50 clonal expansion to chaos observed in the TCRdist matrix. Welch's t-statistics and random forest were used to reduce features to about a dozen V-J combinations, which were fed into a naive Bayes classifier. Thyroid-blood repertoire similarity was quantified with the Morisita-Horn index. The raw public reads went through TCRdb reprocessing: fastp at Q25, MiXCR clone calling, in-frame beta chains kept. CDR3 protein duplicates are merged, each entry listing the most common genes and DNA. TCRdb's processing, not the authors', yielded these V and J calls. This sample has hundreds of thousands of distinct CDR3 sequences in its table, and approximately 21% of those were observed once. Around 6.9% of the sample comes from the top ten.

Specimen: peripheral blood. Rearrangement joined TRBV15 to TRBJ2-7; tentative D gene TRBD2, with 5 bases matching. This TCR was recovered from a woman under 30 with stable Graves' hyperthyroidism. Some clones in this sample may be carry-over from other donors' samples. Donor details come from another sample of the same person, matched by shared clones. The DNA sequence is TGTGCCACCAGCACTCGGACGGCCCCGGGGGAGCAGTACTTC. The translation is CATSTRTAPGEQYF.